This TCR beta chain was recorded in a study of blood T cell repertoires in COVID-19. Study details: Researchers got acute and convalescent COVID-19 samples from the United States, Italy and Spain. T cells, B-cell-depleted T cells, or PBMCs supplied cDNA or gDNA.

Germline V gene lookup returns CDR1 GTSNPN and CDR2 SVGIG (reference sequence). The CDR3 totals 13 residues. V was trimmed by 2 bases and J by 1 base, leaving 6 bases between them. Source study methods: Reference gene primer amplification in the assay estimated nucleated cell counts. TCRdb's table, derived via immunoSEQ multiplex PCR, lists solely in-frame clones and lacks some. V and J calls and clone size follow that table, whereas D and trimming were derived from the DNA. The table includes some 150,000 clones, about 85% detected once. The count of this clone is one. The clonotype comes from a man in his forties with acute or convalescent COVID-19. The sample was peripheral blood. The chain carries TRBV30 and TRBJ1-5, with D unclear. CDR3 loop: CAWSLGSNQPQHF. In DNA, the CDR3 is TGTGCCTGGAGTCTCGGGAGCAATCAGCCCCAGCATTTT.